These 22 T cell receptor beta chains were sequenced from one sample in a study of blood T cells in healthy people across ages. Combining a sample-barcoded 5' primer with a J-beta primer mix, a second PCR ran for roughly 6 to 12 cycles. TCRdb passed the 5' RACE reads through MiXCR, listing each CDR3 protein once. The table includes 750,000 to 850,000 distinct CDR3 sequences, approximately 25% detected once. This sample was shared with a second study, whose subject was T cells of mothers and their children.

The sequencing input was blood. The receptor set was obtained from a boy aged 10-17 years in good health.

This clonotype turned up a few times. CDR3 DNA sequence: TGTGCCAGCAGCCAAGCATGGACAGGGTACACAGATACGCAGTATTTT. Its protein is CASSQAWTGYTDTQYF. The chain has TRBV4-2 and TRBJ2-3, with 8 bases matching TRBD1. This CDR3 spans 16 amino acids. Germline CDR1 is LGHNA and CDR2 is YNFKEQ. V shed 1 base, J shed 2 bases, and the junction held 5 bases outside the gene matches.

The V gene is TRBV9, the J gene TRBJ2-6; TRBD2 agrees at 7 bases. The CDR3 is 17 residues long. The germline V gene encodes CDR1 SGDLS and CDR2 YYNGEE. V shed 3 bases, J shed 2 bases, and the junction held 8 bases outside the gene matches. CDR3 DNA: TGTGCCAGCAGCGAAGTCTGGGGGGGGGCTGGGGCCAACGTCCTGACTTTC. Protein product: CASSEVWGGAGANVLTF.

The chain uses TRBV24-1 and TRBJ1-4, with D perhaps TRBD1 (5 bases). Trimming removed 1 base at V and 8 bases at J, with 10 bases between. CDR3 length: 14 residues. From germline, CDR1 is KGHDR and CDR2 SFDVKD. The CDR3, as DNA: TGTGCCACCAGTGATTTCCAGGGTCCCGAAAAACTGTTTTTT. It translates to CATSDFQGPEKLFF.

This clonotype showed up just a few times. The chain has TRBV7-3 and TRBJ2-1; D could derive from TRBD1 or TRBD2 (5 bases each). Germline V gene lookup returns CDR1 SGHTA and CDR2 FQGTGA. The CDR3 spans 19 residues. Trimming stripped 3 bases from V and 0 bases from J, with 21 bases between. The CDR3 bases are TGTGCCAGCAGCTTCGGGACGAGGGACCTTTTGAGCTCCTACAATGAGCAGTTCTTC. Residues: CASSFGTRDLLSSYNEQFF.

This clonotype was picked up a small number of times. This chain links TRBV20-1 with TRBJ1-2; D not resolved. V lost 8 bases and J lost 2, with 12 bases in between. Per the germline V gene, CDR1 is DFQATT and CDR2 is SNEGSKA (reference sequence). The CDR3 has 12 residues. DNA for the CDR3: TGCAGTCAGTGGGCAGACAACTATGGCTACACCTTC. This codes for CSQWADNYGYTF.

This chain uses TRBV5-1 with TRBJ2-1, with TRBD2 as a possible D gene (6 bases). The J call may be mistaken, given a closer DNA end match to TRBJ2-7. The CDR3 loop spans 16 amino acids. In germline, CDR1 is SGHRS, CDR2 YFSETQ. The CDR3, as DNA: TGCGCCAGCAGCTTGGTGGCAGGACTACGATCCTACGAGCAGTACTTC. This codes for CASSLVAGLRSYEQYF.

This clonotype was found once. The chain employs TRBV29-1 and TRBJ2-7; 8 bases line up with TRBD1. Germline V gene sequence: CDR1 SQVTM, CDR2 ANQGSEA. Germline trimming cut 4 bases from V and 2 bases from J; bases unmatched to any gene: 10. This CDR3 contains 15 residues. As DNA, the CDR3 is TGCAGCGTTGTTAATCGGGACAGGAACACCTACGAGCAGTACTTC. This translates into CSVVNRDRNTYEQYF.

The V call is TRBV29-1, the J call TRBJ2-5; D may match TRBD1 or TRBD2 (6 bases each). The J call may be faulty, since TRBJ2-7 better matches the DNA end. CDR1 is SQVTM, CDR2 ANQGSEA, per germline. The CDR3 spans 12 residues. This CDR3 is CSVEGGAGEQYF. Here the CDR3 DNA reads TGCAGCGTTGAAGGGGGGGCGGGCGAGCAGTACTTC.

The chain couples TRBV7-8 to TRBJ2-5; D is possibly TRBD2 (6 bases). The J call is in doubt because the DNA end fits TRBJ2-1 better. Germline CDR1 and CDR2: SGHVS and FQNEAQ. The CDR3 has 16 residues. CDR3 nucleotides: TGTGCCAGCAGCCCTGCTGGGGAGGTGCTTTACAATGAGCAGTTCTTC. Its protein is CASSPAGEVLYNEQFF.

The table lists this clonotype with many counts. The gene calls are TRBV27 and TRBJ2-7; 7 nucleotides line up with TRBD2. The ends lost 3 bases at V and 6 bases at J; junction bases unmatched: 17. Per the germline V gene, CDR1 is MNHEY and CDR2 is SMNVEV (reference sequence). This CDR3 has 17 amino acids. Here the CDR3 DNA reads TGTGCCAGCAGTTTGAGGGGTCTAGCGGATATCTTGGGCGAGCAGTACTTC. Its translation: CASSLRGLADILGEQYF.

The rearrangement links TRBV15 to TRBJ1-6; D is uncertain. The CDR3 runs to 13 residues. CDR1 and CDR2 (germline): LNHNV, YYDKDF (reference sequence). Trimming took off 8 bases at V and 9 bases at J, with 14 bases between the two ends. The CDR3 DNA reads as TGTGCCACCGAGGCGGGCCTAGGTTCACCCCTCCACTTT. Protein sequence: CATEAGLGSPLHF.

This clonotype was detected a few times. The chain recombines TRBV7-2 with TRBJ2-5; D is perhaps TRBD1 or TRBD2 (6 bases each). The J call is doubtful: the DNA matches TRBJ2-7 better. The CDR3 is 16 residues long. Germline CDR1 SGHTA, CDR2 FQGNSA. CDR3 nucleotide sequence: TGTGCCAGCAGCTTAGAAGACATCCGTTCGGGGGCCGAGCAGTACTTC. Protein: CASSLEDIRSGAEQYF.

The chain links TRBV5-4 to TRBJ2-4; 11 bases fit TRBD2. The CDR3 has 16 residues. The junction had 3 bases not matched to a gene; V was cut back by 4 bases and J by 0 bases. The germline CDR1 and CDR2 sequences are SGHNT and YYREEE (reference sequence). DNA of the CDR3: TGTGCCAGCAGCCGAACTAGCGGGGGAGCCAAAAACATTCAGTACTTC. It translates to CASSRTSGGAKNIQYF.

The V and J genes are TRBV30 and TRBJ2-2; the D is unclear. Germline CDR1 GTSNPN, CDR2 SVGIG (reference sequence). V shed 5 bases and J shed 2 bases, with 15 bases lying between them. The CDR3 loop spans 15 amino acids. CDR3 in DNA: TGTGCCTGGGAACCCTGGGCAGGCAACACCGGGGAGCTGTTTTTT. Its translation is CAWEPWAGNTGELFF.

The CDR3 is CASSGQPGQGSEAFF. The CDR3 DNA is TGCGCCAGCAGCGGGCAACCGGGACAGGGGTCTGAAGCTTTCTTT. The J gene is TRBJ1-1, the V gene TRBV5-1; 10 nucleotides agree with TRBD1. The CDR3 is made up of 15 amino acids. V shed 4 bases and J 6 bases; nucleotides not matched to a gene: 9. Germline CDR1 and CDR2: SGHRS and YFSETQ.

The sample holds a few counts of this clonotype. The chain employs TRBV29-1 and TRBJ2-1; D possibly corresponds to TRBD1 (5 bases). Germline V gives CDR1 SQVTM, CDR2 ANQGSEA. The CDR3 consists of 13 residues. Trimming left V 3 bases short and J 3 bases short, with 9 bases between. In nucleotides, the CDR3 is TGCAGCGTTGATGGGCAGGGCTACAATGAGCAGTTCTTC. Residues: CSVDGQGYNEQFF.

The gene calls are TRBV5-1 and TRBJ2-7; 10 positions match TRBD2. This CDR3 has 16 amino acids. The germline CDR1 and CDR2 sequences are SGHRS and YFSETQ. V gave up 4 bases and J gave up 0 bases; unmatched junction bases: 7. The CDR3 region has the DNA TGCGCCAGCAGCCTTCGAGCGGGAGGGCCCTCCTACGAGCAGTACTTC. This codes for CASSLRAGGPSYEQYF. Based on the CDR3 plus reference TRBV5-1 and TRBJ2-7, the full variable domain is KAGVTQTPRYLIKTRGQQVTLSCSPISGHRSVSWYQQTPGQGLQFLFEYFSETQRNKGNFPGRFSGRQFSNSRSEMNVSTLELGDSALYLCASSLRAGGPSYEQYFGPGTRLTVT.

V and J are TRBV6-6 and TRBJ2-5; 7 positions match TRBD1. The J call is in doubt because the DNA end fits TRBJ2-7 better. Germline lookup yields CDR1 MNHNY and CDR2 SVGAGI (reference sequence). CDR3 length equals 13 residues. As DNA, the CDR3 is TGTGCCAGCAGTGACACACAGGGGCGCGAGCAGTACTTC. Protein product: CASSDTQGREQYF.

The rearrangement links TRBV14 to TRBJ1-1; D uncertain. V lost 1 base, J lost 6 bases, and 6 bases lay in between. Per the germline V gene, CDR1 is SGHDN and CDR2 is FVKESK. The CDR3 has 12 amino acids. CDR3 residues: CASSQGLSEAFF. In DNA, the CDR3 is TGTGCCAGCAGCCAAGGACTGTCTGAAGCTTTCTTT.

This clonotype showed up just a few times. The rearrangement links TRBV6-1 to TRBJ2-2; D is undetermined. CDR1 and CDR2 from the germline V gene are MNHNS and SASEGT. This CDR3 spans 14 amino acids. Trimming pared 7 bases from V and 2 bases from J, leaving 11 bases between. CDR3 residues: CASTAASNTGELFF. CDR3 nucleotide sequence: TGTGCCAGCACTGCAGCATCTAACACCGGGGAGCTGTTTTTT.

The rearrangement links TRBV6-2 or TRBV6-3 to TRBJ1-4; no firm D call. Germline loops: CDR1 MNHEY, CDR2 SVGEGT. V was trimmed by 7 bases and J by 8 bases, leaving 14 bases between them. This CDR3 spans 13 amino acids. The CDR3 bases are TGTGCCAGCACCGACGGGTTTGCGGAAAAACTGTTTTTT. Translated, it gives CASTDGFAEKLFF.

A remark on this clonotype: Mismatch with germline at one junction end may stem from a read error. The J gene is TRBJ1-5, the V gene TRBV7-2; no definite D call. Germline assignment: CDR1 SGHTA and CDR2 FQGNSA. CDR3 length: 15 amino acids. The CDR3 is CASNLALTGYQPQHF. The CDR3 coding sequence is TGTGCCAGCAACTTAGCGCTTACGGGGTATCAGCCCCAGCATTTT.